This entry lists 8 T cell receptor beta chains sequenced from one sample in a study of cytomegalovirus exposure and HLA in healthy donors. The PCR ran on 60 Vbeta and 13 Jbeta primers. TCRdb's copy holds only in-frame clones and misses some; the assay was immunoSEQ multiplex PCR. This sample has 150,000 to 200,000 clones, with around three quarters found just once. Sequenced sample: PBMCs. The source of these receptors is a woman aged 45-65 years in good health and CMV-seronegative.

The chain recombines TRBV11-2 with TRBJ1-2; D gene uncertain. The CDR3 covers 12 residues. V lost 5 bases and J lost 6, with 10 bases in between. The V gene's germline CDR1 is SGHAT and CDR2 FQNNGV. The CDR3 DNA follows: TGTGCCAGCAGCATAGGAGGAGATGGCTACACCTTC. Translation: CASSIGGDGYTF.

V gene TRBV9 combines with J gene TRBJ2-7; possible D gene TRBD1, 5 bases. With 0 bases removed from V and 6 bases from J, the gap between germline ends came to 16 bases. The CDR3 runs to 15 residues. The V gene's germline CDR1 is SGDLS and CDR2 YYNGEE. CDR3 DNA: TGTGCCAGCAGCGTAGATCCAGGGATATCGGCCGAGCAGTACTTC. Protein sequence: CASSVDPGISAEQYF. Together with reference TRBV9 and TRBJ2-7, the CDR3 gives the full variable domain: DSGVTQTPKHLITATGQRVTLRCSPRSGDLSVYWYQQSLDQGLQFLIQYYNGEERAKGNILERFSAQQFPDLHSELNLSSLELGDSALYFCASSVDPGISAEQYFGPGTRLTVT.

The rearrangement joins TRBV7-2 to TRBJ2-7; TRBD1 aligns across 7 bases. There are 14 residues in the CDR3. Germline assignment: CDR1 SGHTA and CDR2 FQGNSA. The V gene end was trimmed by 5 bases and the J gene end by 6 bases; junction bases not matched to a gene: 10. The CDR3 loop is CASSRRGQLGEQYF. CDR3 nucleotide sequence: TGTGCCAGCAGCAGAAGGGGACAGCTAGGCGAGCAGTACTTC.

V and J are TRBV9 and TRBJ2-1; perhaps TRBD2 as D (6 bases). CDR1 SGDLS and CDR2 YYNGEE come from the germline V gene. The CDR3 is 15 residues long. The V end was cut by 4 bases, the J end by 4 bases, with 15 bases between. This CDR3 is CASSLDAGLYNEQFF. DNA of the CDR3: TGTGCCAGCAGCCTCGACGCGGGATTATACAATGAGCAGTTCTTC.

The chain has TRBV5-1 and TRBJ2-3; 9 nucleotides align to TRBD1. V lost 4 bases, J lost 9 bases, and 12 bases stayed unmatched. Germline V gene data show CDR1 as SGHRS and CDR2 as YFSETQ. The CDR3 is 15 amino acids. The CDR3 protein is CASSPRDRDLGTQYF. CDR3 in DNA: TGCGCCAGCAGCCCCCGGGACAGGGATTTGGGAACGCAGTATTTT.

Here the CDR3 DNA reads TGTGCCAGCAGTTTATGGGGTGGGGGGGGAACTGAAGCTTTCTTT. Translation gives CASSLWGGGGTEAFF. V and J are TRBV28 and TRBJ1-1; tentative D call: TRBD1 (5 bases). CDR1 is MDHEN and CDR2 is SYDVKM in the germline V gene. This CDR3 is 15 amino acids long. V was pared by 0 bases and J by 5 bases, with 13 bases between.

The rearrangement links TRBV5-1 to TRBJ2-3, with a weak D call TRBD2 (5 bases). CDR3 size: 12 residues. Trimming cost V 4 bases and J 3 bases, with 6 bases left between them. Germline lookup yields CDR1 SGHRS and CDR2 YFSETQ. The CDR3 here is CASSTRTDTQYF. CDR3 DNA: TGCGCCAGCAGCACTAGAACAGATACGCAGTATTTT.

This clone came up once. V and J are TRBV28 and TRBJ2-2; 8 bases match TRBD1. V gave up 5 bases and J gave up 1 base; unmatched junction bases: 3. From germline, CDR1 is MDHEN and CDR2 SYDVKM. CDR3 length: 15 residues. The CDR3 DNA is TGTGCCAGCAGTATGGGACAGGTGAACACCGGGGAGCTGTTTTTT. Translating gives CASSMGQVNTGELFF.